One and the same sample provided the 17 T cell receptor beta chains below, sequenced in a study of CD8+ T cells in alopecia areata. cDNA prepared by RNA extraction and subsequent reverse transcription served as the template for sequencing. Clones were read by immunoSEQ multiplex PCR, and TCRdb kept only the in-frame ones, dropping some. This table holds hundreds of thousands of clones, 45% to 70% found once. The sample's treatment: oral pan-JAK inhibitor, 5-10 mg twice daily. Here the sequenced sample was CD4+ T cells sorted from blood, taken around week 52, from a patient treated with tofacitinib. All receptors come from a human donor with alopecia areata.

The chain joins TRBV5-6 to TRBJ2-7; no definite D call. Trimming took off 2 bases at V and 3 bases at J, with 18 bases between the two ends. Germline CDR1 is SGHDT and CDR2 is YYEEEE. CDR3 size: 16 residues. CDR3 bases: TGTGCCAGCAGCTTCTGGGGTACTACCTCTCTCTACGAGCAGTACTTC. Its protein is CASSFWGTTSLYEQYF.

J is TRBJ2-5 and V is TRBV5-1; 12 nucleotides line up with TRBD2. V dropped 4 bases and J dropped 2; count of bases not matched to a gene: 6. The CDR3 covers 16 residues. The germline gives CDR1 SGHRS, CDR2 YFSETQ. CDR3 residues: CASSHGLAGLQETQYF. Written as DNA, the CDR3 is TGCGCCAGCAGCCACGGACTAGCGGGATTACAAGAGACCCAGTACTTC.

The chain recombines TRBV6-1 with TRBJ1-1, with TRBD1 matching 8 bases. V shed 3 bases, J shed 8 bases, and the junction held 5 bases outside the gene matches. The CDR3 totals 13 residues. CDR1 MNHNS and CDR2 SASEGT come from the germline V gene. CDR3 residues: CASSDRGLKEAFF. Here the CDR3 DNA reads TGTGCCAGCAGTGACAGGGGGCTAAAAGAAGCTTTCTTT.

The J gene is TRBJ1-6, the V gene TRBV9, with D perhaps matching TRBD1 (5 bases). The CDR3 has 15 amino acids. Germline V gene lookup returns CDR1 SGDLS and CDR2 YYNGEE. Trimming took off 0 bases at V and 8 bases at J, with 12 bases between the two ends. The CDR3, as DNA: TGTGCCAGCAGCGTAGGGCCAGGGTGGGATTCACCCCTCCACTTT. It encodes CASSVGPGWDSPLHF.

The rearrangement uses TRBV25-1 and TRBJ2-5; 8 bases agree with TRBD2. Germline lookup yields CDR1 MGHDK and CDR2 SYGVNS. V was pared by 1 base and J by 2 bases, with 6 bases of the junction left unmatched. There are 16 residues in the CDR3. CDR3 amino acids: CASSELGGGFQETQYF. The CDR3, as DNA: TGTGCCAGCAGTGAATTAGGCGGGGGGTTTCAAGAGACCCAGTACTTC.

The V and J genes are TRBV30 and TRBJ2-7; D not resolved. The CDR3 runs to 13 residues. The V gene lost 3 bases and the J gene lost 3 bases, with 12 bases spanning the gap. CDR1 and CDR2 from the germline V gene are GTSNPN and SVGIG (reference sequence). The CDR3 sequence: CAWSDNSRYEQYF. DNA of the CDR3: TGTGCCTGGAGCGACAATTCGCGCTACGAGCAGTACTTC.

The chain carries TRBV12-5 and TRBJ2-3; D not certain. The germline gives CDR1 LGHNT, CDR2 FRNRAP. This CDR3 region has 12 residues. The V end lost 4 bases, the J end lost 1 base, and 3 bases lay between the germline ends. The CDR3 reads CASGSRTDTQYF. The CDR3, as DNA: TGTGCTAGTGGTTCCCGCACAGATACGCAGTATTTT.

This clone has just a few counts. The gene calls are TRBV29-1 and TRBJ2-5, with TRBD1 matching over 12 bases. The CDR3 covers 12 residues. Trimming cost V 6 bases and J 9 bases; bases outside gene matches: 5. Germline loops: CDR1 SQVTM, CDR2 ANQGSEA. The CDR3 coding sequence is TGCAGCGTCCGGGACAGGGGGCCTCCCCAGTACTTC. Protein product: CSVRDRGPPQYF.

The rearrangement joins TRBV7-9 to TRBJ1-2; no firm D call. Trimming removed 5 bases at V and 6 bases at J, with 13 bases between. This CDR3 comprises 13 residues. CDR1 is SEHNR, CDR2 FQNEAQ, per germline (reference sequence). In DNA, the CDR3 is TGTGCCAGCAGCGGCTTCTGGGATCATGGCTACACCTTC. Protein product: CASSGFWDHGYTF.

This clone was recorded a few times. V usage is TRBV10-3 and J usage is TRBJ1-3, with 10 bases matching TRBD1. V shed 4 bases and J 3 bases; nucleotides not matched to a gene: 3. The CDR3 covers 15 residues. The germline V gene encodes CDR1 ENHRY and CDR2 SYGVKD. The CDR3 sequence: CAISVTGGDGNTIYF. In nucleotides, the CDR3 is TGTGCCATCAGTGTGACAGGGGGCGATGGAAACACCATATATTTT.

A word on this clone: The same CDR3 also results from other DNA sequences found in this sample. This sequence joins TRBV18 and TRBJ1-6, with TRBD1 identical over 8 bases. CDR1 is KGHSH and CDR2 is LQKENI in the germline V gene. J lost 10 bases, V lost 2 bases, and 4 bases had no gene match. The CDR3 has 14 residues. The DNA of the CDR3 is TGTGCCAGCTCACCAGAAGGACAGGGCTCACCCCTCCACTTT. Its protein product is CASSPEGQGSPLHF.

This clone was counted only a few times. CDR3 amino acids: CASSLSRALWEQYF. CDR3 in DNA: TGTGCCAGCAGCTTAAGCCGCGCCCTATGGGAGCAGTACTTC. The J gene is TRBJ2-7, the V gene TRBV7-2; D ambiguous. Trimming took off 2 bases at V and 7 bases at J, with 15 bases between the two ends. In germline, CDR1 is SGHTA, CDR2 FQGNSA. The CDR3 covers 14 residues.

The CDR3 spells CASSLGGSGTQYF. CDR3 coding DNA: TGTGCCAGCAGCTTAGGAGGGTCGGGGACCCAGTACTTC. The chain joins TRBV13 to TRBJ2-5, with D unresolved. Trimming took 0 bases from V and 7 from J, leaving 9 bases between them. Germline CDR1 reads PRHDT; CDR2 reads FYEKMQ (reference sequence). The CDR3 consists of 13 residues.

This clone appeared a few times. This chain links TRBV6-6 with TRBJ1-5; D call uncertain. The ends were cut back, 2 bases at V and 5 bases at J, with 4 bases in the middle. Looked up from germline, CDR1 is MNHNY and CDR2 is SVGAGI (reference sequence). The CDR3 consists of 12 residues. CDR3 sequence (DNA): TGTGCCAGCAGTTACGGGGATCAGCCCCAGCATTTT. It yields the protein CASSYGDQPQHF.

A single count supports this clone. This sample includes further DNA sequences coding for the same CDR3. The chain links TRBV4-3 to TRBJ1-6, with D maybe TRBD1 (5 bases). V was trimmed by 0 bases and J by 8 bases, leaving 5 bases between them. The germline V gene has CDR1 LGHNA and CDR2 YSLEER. The length of the CDR3 is 13 residues. This chain's CDR3 is CASSQDRDSPLHF. The CDR3 DNA is TGCGCCAGCAGCCAAGACAGGGATTCACCCCTCCACTTT.

The rearrangement uses TRBV2 and TRBJ1-6; D is possibly TRBD1 (5 bases). CDR1 is SNHLY and CDR2 is FYNNEI in the germline V gene. This CDR3 is built from 17 residues. Trimming cost V 4 bases and J 0 bases, with 13 bases left between them. CDR3 DNA sequence: TGTGCCAGCAGTGGGGGGGTGTACAGCTCCTATAATTCACCCCTCCACTTT. Protein sequence: CASSGGVYSSYNSPLHF.

This clone showed up just a few times. The gene calls are TRBV5-1 and TRBJ1-6; D unresolved. Germline V CDR1 and CDR2: SGHRS, YFSETQ. V lost 4 bases and J 7 bases, leaving 12 bases between the germline ends. CDR3 length: 14 amino acids. CDR3 DNA sequence: TGCGCCAGCAGCCGGGCTCGGGAAAATTCACCCCTCCACTTT. Encoded protein: CASSRARENSPLHF.